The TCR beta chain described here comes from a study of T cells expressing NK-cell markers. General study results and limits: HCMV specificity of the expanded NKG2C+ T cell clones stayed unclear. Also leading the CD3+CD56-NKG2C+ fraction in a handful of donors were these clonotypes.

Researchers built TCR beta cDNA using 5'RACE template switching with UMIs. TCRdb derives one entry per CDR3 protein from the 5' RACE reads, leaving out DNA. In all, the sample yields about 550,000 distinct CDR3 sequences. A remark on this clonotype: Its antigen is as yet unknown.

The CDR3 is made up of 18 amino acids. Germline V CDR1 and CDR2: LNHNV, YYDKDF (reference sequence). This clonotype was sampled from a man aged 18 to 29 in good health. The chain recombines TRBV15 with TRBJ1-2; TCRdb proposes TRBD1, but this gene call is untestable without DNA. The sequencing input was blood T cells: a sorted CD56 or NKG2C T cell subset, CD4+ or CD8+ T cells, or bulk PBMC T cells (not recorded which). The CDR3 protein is CATSRTPGQGSPNYGYTF. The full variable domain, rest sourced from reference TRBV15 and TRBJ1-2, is DAMVIQNPRYQVTQFGKPVTLSCSQTLNHNVMYWYQQKSSQAPKLLFHYYDKDFNNEADTPDNFQSRRPNTSFCFLDIRSPGLGDTAMYLCATSRTPGQGSPNYGYTFGSGTRLTVV.